This T cell receptor (beta chain) came from a study of T-cell memory formation after mild COVID-19. TCRdb recomputed calls from the 5' RACE reads with MiXCR, one row per CDR3 protein. The sample holds a few hundred thousand distinct CDR3 sequences, more than 20% seen once. The CDR3 extends over 16 amino acids. Germline-derived CDR1 and CDR2 are SGHTA and FQGNSA. Trimming took 4 bases from V and 4 from J, leaving 18 bases between them. V is TRBV7-2 and J is TRBJ2-3, with D perhaps matching TRBD2 (6 bases). Sequencing was done on a sample of PBMCs or a T cell subset sorted from them (not recorded which). The TCR comes from a young man who had mild COVID-19 (a few samples of this study predate the infection). Cell type and time point are not known. This CDR3 is CASSSWVGGASDTQYF. The CDR3 region has the DNA TGTGCCAGCAGCTCTTGGGTTGGCGGGGCTTCAGATACGCAGTATTTT.